The 29 T cell receptor beta chains listed next were all sequenced from one sample in a study of cytomegalovirus exposure and HLA in healthy donors. 60 Vbeta and 13 Jbeta primers were used in PCR. Only in-frame clones appear in the TCRdb table, and some are missing; sequencing was by immunoSEQ multiplex PCR. The sample shows about 140,000 clones, 60% to 85% of them seen only once. The sequencing input was PBMCs. Receptors originate from a man aged 40-55 years in good health and CMV-seropositive.

V and J are TRBV10-2 and TRBJ1-2, with 8 bases matching TRBD1. CDR1 WSHSY and CDR2 SAAADI come from the germline V gene. The CDR3 consists of 15 residues. The V gene end was trimmed by 3 bases and the J gene end by 5 bases; junction bases not matched to a gene: 8. As DNA, the CDR3 is TGCGCCAGCAGTGAAGTGGACAGGGTAGTATATGGCTACACCTTC. It is translated as CASSEVDRVVYGYTF.

This sequence joins TRBV21-1 and TRBJ1-5; TRBD1, the table's D call, lacks a check against the DNA. TRBV21-1 is an annotated pseudogene. The CDR3 totals 21 residues. The CDR3 bases are TGTGCCAGCAGCAAAGCGGTAGTTGGGGGACAGGTGTATCATAGCAATCAGCCCCAGCATTTT. As protein: CASSKAVVGGQVYHSNQPQHF.

This clone was counted only a few times. The chain recombines TRBV2 with TRBJ2-3; weak D call: TRBD1 (5 bases). CDR1 is SNHLY and CDR2 is FYNNEI in the germline V gene. CDR3 size: 16 residues. The germline V and J ends were trimmed by 2 bases and 6 bases, with 18 bases remaining between them. The CDR3 bases are TGTGCCAGCAGTGAATGGCTGTCTGTCGGACATGATACGCAGTATTTT. Amino acids: CASSEWLSVGHDTQYF. The whole variable domain, remainder taken from reference TRBV2 and TRBJ2-3, is EPEVTQTPSHQVTQMGQEVILRCVPISNHLYFYWYRQILGQKVEFLVSFYNNEISEKSEIFDDQFSVERPDGSNFTLKIRSTKLEDSAMYFCASSEWLSVGHDTQYFGPGTRLTVL.

This clone showed up just once. The chain is built from TRBV6-5 and TRBJ1-2; no firm D call. The CDR3 extends over 15 amino acids. Germline CDR1 and CDR2: MNHEY and SVGAGI. The ends were cut back, 0 bases at V and 5 bases at J, with 13 bases in the middle. The CDR3 reads CASSYSVGRDYGYTF. The CDR3 nucleotides are TGTGCCAGCAGTTACTCGGTCGGGAGGGATTATGGCTACACCTTC.

J is TRBJ2-6 and V is TRBV9; D not resolved. CDR3 size: 12 residues. Trimming left V 9 bases short and J 0 bases short, with 4 bases between. Germline-derived CDR1 and CDR2 are SGDLS and YYNGEE. The CDR3 coding sequence is TGTGCCATCCTCTCTGGGGCCAACGTCCTGACTTTC. Protein product: CAILSGANVLTF.

The chain has TRBV13 and TRBJ2-3, with D perhaps TRBD1 (5 bases). Trimming left V 3 bases short and J 0 bases short, with 10 bases between. CDR3 length: 15 amino acids. The germline V gene encodes CDR1 PRHDT and CDR2 FYEKMQ (reference sequence). The CDR3: CASSLVPGSTDTQYF. In DNA, the CDR3 is TGTGCCAGCAGCTTGGTCCCAGGGAGCACAGATACGCAGTATTTT. Drawing the rest from reference TRBV13 and TRBJ2-3, the complete variable domain is AAGVIQSPRHLIKEKRETATLKCYPIPRHDTVYWYQQGPGQDPQFLISFYEKMQSDKGSIPDRFSAQQFSDYHSELNMSSLELGDSALYFCASSLVPGSTDTQYFGPGTRLTVL.

The genes are TRBV21-1 and TRBJ2-7; TRBD2, the table's D call, was not compared with the DNA. TRBV21-1 is a pseudogene. CDR3 length: 18 amino acids. The CDR3 protein is CASSNRASGSLEWGEQYF. The DNA for the CDR3 is TGTGCCAGCAGCAACAGGGCTAGCGGGAGTCTCGAATGGGGGGAGCAGTACTTC.

This rearrangement joins TRBV9 to TRBJ1-1, with TRBD1 matching over 8 bases. Germline lookup yields CDR1 SGDLS and CDR2 YYNGEE. After removal of 3 bases from V and 6 bases from J, the junction contained 7 bases not matched to a gene. The CDR3 totals 14 residues. DNA of the CDR3: TGTGCCAGCAGCGCAGGGGGCGAGGGGTCTGAAGCTTTCTTT. This sequence encodes CASSAGGEGSEAFF. The full variable domain, its missing parts supplied by reference TRBV9 and TRBJ1-1, is DSGVTQTPKHLITATGQRVTLRCSPRSGDLSVYWYQQSLDQGLQFLIQYYNGEERAKGNILERFSAQQFPDLHSELNLSSLELGDSALYFCASSAGGEGSEAFFGQGTRLTVV.

This clone was seen just once. V usage is TRBV11-2 and J usage is TRBJ2-7; tentatively, D is TRBD1 (5 bases). The V and J ends lost 6 bases and 6 bases respectively, with 12 bases between them. The CDR3 runs to 12 residues. Germline-derived CDR1 and CDR2 are SGHAT and FQNNGV. The CDR3 region has the DNA TGTGCCAGCAGGCGTACAGGTTCCGAGCAGTACTTC. Amino acids: CASRRTGSEQYF.

This rearrangement joins TRBV2 to TRBJ2-7, with 11 bases that match TRBD1. V gave up 4 bases and J gave up 3 bases; unmatched junction bases: 5. This CDR3 has 15 residues. Germline V gene data show CDR1 as SNHLY and CDR2 as FYNNEI. The CDR3 is CASSVEGQGGYEQYF. As DNA, the CDR3 is TGTGCCAGCAGTGTCGAGGGACAGGGGGGCTACGAGCAGTACTTC.

This chain uses TRBV7-8 with TRBJ1-4, with TRBD1 matching 10 bases. J was trimmed by 8 bases and V by 1 base; bases with no gene match: 7. From germline, CDR1 is SGHVS and CDR2 FQNEAQ. This CDR3 has 16 amino acids. Written as DNA, the CDR3 is TGTGCCAGCAGCTTAGGGGGGGGACAGGGGAGAGAAAAACTGTTTTTT. Protein sequence: CASSLGGGQGREKLFF.

The chain couples TRBV29-1 to TRBJ2-1; 13 bases agree with TRBD2. CDR1 and CDR2 (germline): SQVTM, ANQGSEA. This CDR3 has 13 residues. The V segment lost 3 bases and the J segment 8 bases; nucleotides outside the gene matches: 1. In DNA, the CDR3 is TGCAGCGTTGAGACTAGCGGGAGGTATGAGCAGTTCTTC. The encoded protein is CSVETSGRYEQFF.

This rearrangement joins TRBV12-2 to TRBJ1-4; TRBD1, the table's D call, was not compared with the DNA. TRBV12-2 is shown as a pseudogene. The CDR3 extends over 17 amino acids. The CDR3 nucleotides read TGTGCAAGTCGCTTAGGGGGACAGGGGGCTCGTGGTGAAAAACTGTTTTTT. Residues: CASRLGGQGARGEKLFF.

This clone was recorded a few times. The chain recombines TRBV7-9 with TRBJ2-3, with TRBD2 matching 11 bases. From germline, CDR1 is SEHNR and CDR2 FQNEAQ (reference sequence). With V trimmed by 9 bases and J by 0 bases, 2 bases remained unmatched. CDR3 length: 14 amino acids. The CDR3 region has the DNA TGTGCCAGTTTAGCGGGAGGGAGCACAGATACGCAGTATTTT. This codes for CASLAGGSTDTQYF. The whole variable domain, remainder taken from reference TRBV7-9 and TRBJ2-3, is DTGVSQNPRHKITKRGQNVTFRCDPISEHNRLYWYRQTLGQGPEFLTYFQNEAQLEKSRLLSDRFSAERPKGSFSTLEIQRTEQGDSAMYLCASLAGGSTDTQYFGPGTRLTVL.

The chain has TRBV7-9 and TRBJ2-3; TRBD2 is a possible D gene (6 bases). Germline V gene lookup returns CDR1 SEHNR and CDR2 FQNEAQ (reference sequence). The CDR3 loop spans 19 amino acids. The V and J ends lost 1 base and 4 bases respectively, with 24 bases between them. The CDR3 loop is CASSLVQRVSLFPPDTQYF. The DNA of the CDR3 is TGTGCCAGCAGCTTAGTCCAGCGGGTCTCCTTATTCCCCCCAGATACGCAGTATTTT.

The genes are TRBV19 and TRBJ1-2; D unclear. Trimming removed 5 bases at V and 4 bases at J, with 11 bases between. Germline V gene lookup returns CDR1 LNHDA and CDR2 SQIVND (reference sequence). CDR3 length: 13 amino acids. The CDR3 DNA follows: TGTGCCAGTAGTCCCTCCACCGGCTATGGCTACACCTTC. This translates into CASSPSTGYGYTF.

The chain uses TRBV19 and TRBJ2-7; possibly TRBD1 for D (6 bases). Germline CDR1 and CDR2: LNHDA and SQIVND (reference sequence). The CDR3 is 16 amino acids. Trimming removed 2 bases from V and 0 bases from J, with 14 bases in between. The CDR3 is CASSIKGQPSSYEQYF. CDR3 DNA: TGTGCCAGTAGTATAAAAGGACAGCCTAGCTCCTACGAGCAGTACTTC.

In this sample, this clone turned up a few times. This rearrangement joins TRBV29-1 to TRBJ2-1; TRBD2 matches 12 bases. V shed 3 bases and J 9 bases; nucleotides not matched to a gene: 6. Germline-derived CDR1 and CDR2 are SQVTM and ANQGSEA. This CDR3 contains 14 residues. In nucleotides, the CDR3 is TGCAGCGTTGATAGACTAGCGGGAGATTCTGAGCAGTTCTTC. Protein product: CSVDRLAGDSEQFF.

V usage is TRBV9 and J usage is TRBJ1-2; TRBD1 is a possible D gene (6 bases). Germline V gives CDR1 SGDLS, CDR2 YYNGEE. There are 13 residues in the CDR3. Between the trimmed V and J ends, which lost 1 base and 5 bases, there was a span of 9 bases. The chain's CDR3 is CASSVLQGYGYTF. DNA for the CDR3: TGTGCCAGCAGCGTACTCCAGGGGTATGGCTACACCTTC.

This sequence joins TRBV6-6 and TRBJ2-3; 11 nucleotides line up with TRBD2. V shed 8 bases and J 3 bases; nucleotides not matched to a gene: 7. The CDR3 runs 15 residues. Germline V lookup: CDR1 MNHNY, CDR2 SVGAGI (reference sequence). CDR3 bases: TGTGCCAGCGTACCGACTAGCGGGATAACAGATACGCAGTATTTT. Translation: CASVPTSGITDTQYF.

The rearrangement links TRBV2 to TRBJ2-7, with 14 bases fitting TRBD2. The CDR3 covers 16 residues. Trimming removed 4 bases from V and 7 bases from J; junction bases left unmatched: 9. The germline CDR1 and CDR2 sequences are SNHLY and FYNNEI. CDR3 amino acids: CASSVSPTSGGAEQYF. In DNA, the CDR3 is TGTGCCAGCAGTGTATCCCCGACTAGCGGGGGGGCGGAGCAGTACTTC.

The chain employs TRBV6-5 and TRBJ1-1; no firm D call. Per germline, CDR1 MNHEY and CDR2 SVGAGI. Trimming took off 0 bases at V and 4 bases at J, with 12 bases between the two ends. This CDR3 region has 15 residues. The CDR3 DNA follows: TGTGCCAGCAGTTACTCGATCGGGTTGTTCACTGAAGCTTTCTTT. It codes for CASSYSIGLFTEAFF.

The rearrangement joins TRBV4-3 to TRBJ2-7; no clear D. The CDR3 has 14 amino acids. CDR1 and CDR2 from the germline V gene are LGHNA and YSLEER. Trimming removed 1 base from V and 0 bases from J, with 7 bases in between. In nucleotides, the CDR3 is TGCGCCAGCAGCCAAGGTTCGAGCTCCTACGAGCAGTACTTC. It is translated as CASSQGSSSYEQYF.

V is TRBV5-4 and J is TRBJ1-2; TRBD1 aligns across 7 bases. Germline CDR1 SGHNT, CDR2 YYREEE (reference sequence). The CDR3 covers 15 residues. Unmatched junction bases numbered 8, after V lost 4 bases and J lost 2 bases. The CDR3 protein is CASSKTGTANYGYTF. CDR3 nucleotides: TGTGCCAGCAGCAAAACCGGGACAGCCAACTATGGCTACACCTTC. Full variable domain (rest looked up from reference TRBV5-4 and TRBJ1-2): ETGVTQSPTHLIKTRGQQVTLRCSSQSGHNTVSWYQQALGQGPQFIFQYYREEENGRGNFPPRFSGLQFPNYSSELNVNALELDDSALYLCASSKTGTANYGYTFGSGTRLTVV.

The rearrangement joins TRBV6-6 to TRBJ1-4, with 9 bases matching TRBD1. The CDR3 runs 14 residues. Germline assignment: CDR1 MNHNY and CDR2 SVGAGI (reference sequence). Trimming removed 6 bases from V and 8 bases from J; junction bases left unmatched: 7. CDR3: CASSWGQGKEKLFF. The CDR3 DNA follows: TGTGCCAGCAGCTGGGGACAGGGCAAAGAAAAACTGTTTTTT.

The chain combines TRBV10-3 with TRBJ2-1; 8 bases are a match to TRBD2. There are 15 residues in the CDR3. Germline values: CDR1 ENHRY, CDR2 SYGVKD. V was pared by 6 bases and J by 0 bases, with 4 bases of the junction left unmatched. The CDR3 loop is CAIRGSGSSYNEQFF. The DNA for the CDR3 is TGTGCCATCAGGGGGAGCGGGAGCTCCTACAATGAGCAGTTCTTC.

This clone was seen a handful of times. V usage is TRBV7-2 and J usage is TRBJ1-6; 7 nucleotides align to TRBD1. The germline CDR1 and CDR2 sequences are SGHTA and FQGNSA. V was clipped by 1 base and J by 6 bases; unmatched bases: 9. This CDR3 spans 17 amino acids. The CDR3 loop is CASSLGGRGRINSPLHF. CDR3 DNA: TGTGCCAGCAGCTTAGGGGGCAGGGGGAGAATTAATTCACCCCTCCACTTT.

The chain couples TRBV5-1 to TRBJ2-7; D remains unclear. V lost 4 bases, J lost 2 bases, and 10 bases lay in between. The CDR3 consists of 13 residues. CDR1 is SGHRS and CDR2 is YFSETQ in the germline V gene. The CDR3 coding sequence is TGCGCCAGCAGCGCTGGCCCACCCTACGAGCAGTACTTC. Translating gives CASSAGPPYEQYF. Drawing the rest from reference TRBV5-1 and TRBJ2-7, the complete variable domain is KAGVTQTPRYLIKTRGQQVTLSCSPISGHRSVSWYQQTPGQGLQFLFEYFSETQRNKGNFPGRFSGRQFSNSRSEMNVSTLELGDSALYLCASSAGPPYEQYFGPGTRLTVT.

The genes are TRBV6-5 and TRBJ1-5; perhaps TRBD1 as D (5 bases). The CDR3 is 15 residues long. In germline, CDR1 is MNHEY, CDR2 SVGAGI. The V end lost 6 bases, the J end lost 7 bases, and 19 bases lay between the germline ends. The CDR3, as DNA: TGTGCCAGCAGCCCCCGGGGGAGGGCCATCCAGCCCCAGCATTTT. Its protein is CASSPRGRAIQPQHF.